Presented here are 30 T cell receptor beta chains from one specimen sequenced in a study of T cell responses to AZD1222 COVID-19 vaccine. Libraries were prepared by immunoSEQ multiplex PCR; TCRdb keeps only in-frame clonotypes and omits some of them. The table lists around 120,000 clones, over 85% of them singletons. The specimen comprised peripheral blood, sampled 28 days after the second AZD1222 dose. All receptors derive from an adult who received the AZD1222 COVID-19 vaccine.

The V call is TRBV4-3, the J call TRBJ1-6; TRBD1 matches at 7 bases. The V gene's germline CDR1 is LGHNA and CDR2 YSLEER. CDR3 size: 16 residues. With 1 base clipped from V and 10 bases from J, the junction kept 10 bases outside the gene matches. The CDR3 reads CASSQGGGALESPLHF. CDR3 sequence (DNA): TGCGCCAGCAGCCAAGGAGGGGGCGCGTTGGAGTCACCCCTCCACTTT.

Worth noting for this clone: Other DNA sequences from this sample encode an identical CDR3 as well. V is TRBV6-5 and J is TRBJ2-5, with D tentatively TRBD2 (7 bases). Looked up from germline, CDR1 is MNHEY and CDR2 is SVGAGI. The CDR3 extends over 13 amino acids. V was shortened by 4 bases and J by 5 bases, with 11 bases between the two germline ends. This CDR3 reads CASSWGGQETQYF. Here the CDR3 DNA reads TGTGCCAGCAGTTGGGGGGGGCAGGAGACCCAGTACTTC.

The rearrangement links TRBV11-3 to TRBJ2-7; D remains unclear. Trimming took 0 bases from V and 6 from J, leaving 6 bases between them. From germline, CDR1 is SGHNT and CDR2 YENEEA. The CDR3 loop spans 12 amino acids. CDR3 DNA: TGTGCCAGCAGCTTAGACCGATCCGAGCAGTACTTC. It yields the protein CASSLDRSEQYF.

The CDR3 region has the DNA TGTGCCAGCAGCCCTCAGAGGAGGGCGGACGGCAATCAGCCCCAGCATTTT. Translation gives CASSPQRRADGNQPQHF. J is TRBJ1-5 and V is TRBV7-2, with unresolved D. This CDR3 region has 17 residues. The V and J ends lost 5 bases and 2 bases respectively, with 19 bases between them. Germline V gene lookup returns CDR1 SGHTA and CDR2 FQGNSA.

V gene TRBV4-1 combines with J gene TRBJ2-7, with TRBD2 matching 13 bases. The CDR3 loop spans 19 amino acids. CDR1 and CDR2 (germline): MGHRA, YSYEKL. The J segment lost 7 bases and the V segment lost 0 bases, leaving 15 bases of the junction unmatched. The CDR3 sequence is CASSQDTRTSGRGLGEQYF. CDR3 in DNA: TGCGCCAGCAGCCAAGATACGAGAACTAGCGGGAGGGGCTTGGGAGAGCAGTACTTC.

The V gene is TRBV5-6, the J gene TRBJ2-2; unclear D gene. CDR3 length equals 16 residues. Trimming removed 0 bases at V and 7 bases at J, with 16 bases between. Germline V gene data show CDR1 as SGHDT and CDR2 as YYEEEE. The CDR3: CASSLAIRLAGGELFF. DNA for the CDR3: TGTGCCAGCAGCTTGGCCATCAGATTAGCTGGCGGGGAGCTGTTTTTT. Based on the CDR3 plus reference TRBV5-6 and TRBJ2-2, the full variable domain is DAGVTQSPTHLIKTRGQQVTLRCSPKSGHDTVSWYQQALGQGPQFIFQYYEEEERQRGNFPDRFSGHQFPNYSSELNVNALLLGDSALYLCASSLAIRLAGGELFFGEGSRLTVL.

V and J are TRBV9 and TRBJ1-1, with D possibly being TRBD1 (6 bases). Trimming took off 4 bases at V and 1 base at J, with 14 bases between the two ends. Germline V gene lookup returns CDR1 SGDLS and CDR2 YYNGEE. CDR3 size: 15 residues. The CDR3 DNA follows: TGTGCCAGCAGCCCCGATCTGGGGGCGAACACTGAAGCTTTCTTT. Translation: CASSPDLGANTEAFF. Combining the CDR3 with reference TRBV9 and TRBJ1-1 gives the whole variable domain DSGVTQTPKHLITATGQRVTLRCSPRSGDLSVYWYQQSLDQGLQFLIQYYNGEERAKGNILERFSAQQFPDLHSELNLSSLELGDSALYFCASSPDLGANTEAFFGQGTRLTVV.

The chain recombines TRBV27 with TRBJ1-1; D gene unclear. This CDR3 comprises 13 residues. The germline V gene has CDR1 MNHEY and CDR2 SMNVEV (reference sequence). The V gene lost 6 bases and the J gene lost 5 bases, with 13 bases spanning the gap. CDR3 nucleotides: TGTGCCAGCAGGACGGGGTCGATAACTGAAGCTTTCTTT. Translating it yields CASRTGSITEAFF.

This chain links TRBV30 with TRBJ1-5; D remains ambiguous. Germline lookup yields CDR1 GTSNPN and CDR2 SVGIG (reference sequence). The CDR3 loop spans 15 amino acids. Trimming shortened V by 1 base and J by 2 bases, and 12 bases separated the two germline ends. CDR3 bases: TGTGCCTGGAGTGCCGTTTTAATGGGCAATCAGCCCCAGCATTTT. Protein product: CAWSAVLMGNQPQHF.

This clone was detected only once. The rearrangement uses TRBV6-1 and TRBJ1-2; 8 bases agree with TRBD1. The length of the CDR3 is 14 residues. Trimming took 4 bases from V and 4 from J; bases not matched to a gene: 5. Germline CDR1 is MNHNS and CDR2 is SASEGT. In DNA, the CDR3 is TGTGCCAGCAGTGGGGGAACAGGGGGCTATGGCTACACCTTC. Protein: CASSGGTGGYGYTF.

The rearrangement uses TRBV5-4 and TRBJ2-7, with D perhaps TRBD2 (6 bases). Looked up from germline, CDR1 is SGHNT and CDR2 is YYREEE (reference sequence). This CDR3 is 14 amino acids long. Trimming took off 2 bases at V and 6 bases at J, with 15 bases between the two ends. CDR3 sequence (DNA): TGTGCCAGCAGCTTTCCGGGAGCCAGAGGCGAGCAGTACTTC. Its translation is CASSFPGARGEQYF. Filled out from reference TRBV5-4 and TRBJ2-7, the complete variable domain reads ETGVTQSPTHLIKTRGQQVTLRCSSQSGHNTVSWYQQALGQGPQFIFQYYREEENGRGNFPPRFSGLQFPNYSSELNVNALELDDSALYLCASSFPGARGEQYFGPGTRLTVT.

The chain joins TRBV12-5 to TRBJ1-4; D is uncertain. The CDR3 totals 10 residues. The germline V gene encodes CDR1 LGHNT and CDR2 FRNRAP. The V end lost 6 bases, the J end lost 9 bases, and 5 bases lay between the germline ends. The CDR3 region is CASGGQKLFF. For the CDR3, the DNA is TGTGCTAGTGGAGGGCAAAAACTGTTTTTT.

CDR3 protein: CAWSVQSLRNSPLHF. The CDR3 DNA reads TGTGCCTGGAGTGTACAATCGCTCCGGAATTCACCCCTCCACTTT. The V gene is TRBV30, the J gene TRBJ1-6, with unresolved D. The V end lost 0 bases, the J end lost 7 bases, and 13 bases lay between the germline ends. CDR1 GTSNPN and CDR2 SVGIG come from the germline V gene (reference sequence). This CDR3 comprises 15 residues.

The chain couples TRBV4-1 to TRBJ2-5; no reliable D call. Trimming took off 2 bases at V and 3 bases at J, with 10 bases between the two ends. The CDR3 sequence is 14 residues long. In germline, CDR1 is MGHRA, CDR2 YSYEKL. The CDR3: CASSQSGDKETQYF. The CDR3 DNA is TGCGCCAGCAGCCAATCTGGGGATAAAGAGACCCAGTACTTC.

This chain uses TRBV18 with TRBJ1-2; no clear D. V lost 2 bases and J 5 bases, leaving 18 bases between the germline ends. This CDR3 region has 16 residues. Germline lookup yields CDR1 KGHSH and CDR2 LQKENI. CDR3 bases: TGTGCCAGCTCACCATCTCAAGCCGAAGTAGGGTATGGCTACACCTTC. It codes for CASSPSQAEVGYGYTF.

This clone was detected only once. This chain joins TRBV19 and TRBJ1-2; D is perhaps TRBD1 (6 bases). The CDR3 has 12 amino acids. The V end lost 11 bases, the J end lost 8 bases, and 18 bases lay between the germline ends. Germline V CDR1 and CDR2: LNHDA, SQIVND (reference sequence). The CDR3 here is CASTGSQRGYTF. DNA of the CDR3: TGTGCCTCCACAGGGAGTCAGAGAGGCTACACCTTC.

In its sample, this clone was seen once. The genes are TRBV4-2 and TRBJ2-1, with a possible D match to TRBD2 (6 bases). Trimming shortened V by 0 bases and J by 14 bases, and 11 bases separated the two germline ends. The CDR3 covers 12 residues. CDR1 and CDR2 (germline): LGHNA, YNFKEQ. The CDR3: CASSQDSRGKFF. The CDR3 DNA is TGTGCCAGCAGCCAAGATAGCCGGGGGAAGTTCTTC.

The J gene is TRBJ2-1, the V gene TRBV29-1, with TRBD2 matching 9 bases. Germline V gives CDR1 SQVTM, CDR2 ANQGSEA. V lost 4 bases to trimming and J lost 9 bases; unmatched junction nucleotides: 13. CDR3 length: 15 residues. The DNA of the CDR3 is TGCAGCGTTGCTGTTGATAGCGGGAGTAGGGCTGAGCAGTTCTTC. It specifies CSVAVDSGSRAEQFF.

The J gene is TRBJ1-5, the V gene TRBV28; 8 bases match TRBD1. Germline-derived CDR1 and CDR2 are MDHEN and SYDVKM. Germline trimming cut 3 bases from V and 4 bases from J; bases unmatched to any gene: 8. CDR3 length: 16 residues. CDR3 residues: CASSFTGGGINQPQHF. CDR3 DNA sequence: TGTGCCAGCAGTTTTACAGGGGGTGGTATTAATCAGCCCCAGCATTTT.

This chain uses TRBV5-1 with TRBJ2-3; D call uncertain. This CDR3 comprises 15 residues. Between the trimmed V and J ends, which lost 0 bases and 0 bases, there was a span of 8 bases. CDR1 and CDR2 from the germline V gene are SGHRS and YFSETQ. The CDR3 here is CASSLDNPSTDTQYF. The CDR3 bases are TGCGCCAGCAGCTTGGACAACCCTAGCACAGATACGCAGTATTTT.

The CDR3 protein is CASLTAYEAFF. The CDR3 DNA follows: TGTGCCAGCCTAACAGCATATGAAGCTTTCTTT. J is TRBJ1-1 and V is TRBV12-3 or TRBV12-4; D is uncertain. The CDR3 length is 11 residues. With 8 bases removed from V and 7 bases from J, the gap between germline ends came to 11 bases.

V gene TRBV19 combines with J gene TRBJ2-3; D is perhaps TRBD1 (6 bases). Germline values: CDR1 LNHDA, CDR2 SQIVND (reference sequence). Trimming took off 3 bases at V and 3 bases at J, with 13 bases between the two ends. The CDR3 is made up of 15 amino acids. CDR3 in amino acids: CASSIESRGTDTQYF. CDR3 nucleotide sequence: TGTGCCAGTAGTATTGAGAGCAGGGGAACAGATACGCAGTATTTT.

The CDR3 sequence: CASSQGTSGFNTGELFF. The CDR3 DNA sequence: TGCGCCAGCAGCCAAGGAACTAGCGGGTTTAACACCGGGGAGCTGTTTTTT. The chain combines TRBV4-3 with TRBJ2-2, with TRBD2 matching 9 bases. The CDR3 totals 17 residues. The junction had 5 bases not matched to a gene; V was cut back by 1 base and J by 2 bases. Germline CDR1 and CDR2: LGHNA and YSLEER.

This CDR3 reads CASTGPAETTTDTQYF. In nucleotides, the CDR3 is TGTGCCAGCACCGGACCGGCCGAGACCACCACAGATACGCAGTATTTT. The chain recombines TRBV27 with TRBJ2-3; D gene unclear. Germline values: CDR1 MNHEY, CDR2 SMNVEV (reference sequence). Trimming cost V 7 bases and J 2 bases, with 19 bases left between them. This CDR3 region has 16 residues.

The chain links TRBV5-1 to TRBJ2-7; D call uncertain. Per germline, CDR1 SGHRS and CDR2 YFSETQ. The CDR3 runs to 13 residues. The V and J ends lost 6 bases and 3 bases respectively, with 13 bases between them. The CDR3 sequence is CASKQVWVYEQYF. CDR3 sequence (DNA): TGCGCCAGCAAGCAGGTTTGGGTCTACGAGCAGTACTTC.

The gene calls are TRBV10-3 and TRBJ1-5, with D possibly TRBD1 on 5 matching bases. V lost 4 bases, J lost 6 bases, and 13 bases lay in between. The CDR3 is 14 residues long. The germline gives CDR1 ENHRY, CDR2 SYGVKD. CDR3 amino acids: CAISGQGRGQPQHF. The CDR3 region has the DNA TGTGCCATCAGTGGCCAGGGTCGAGGTCAGCCCCAGCATTTT.

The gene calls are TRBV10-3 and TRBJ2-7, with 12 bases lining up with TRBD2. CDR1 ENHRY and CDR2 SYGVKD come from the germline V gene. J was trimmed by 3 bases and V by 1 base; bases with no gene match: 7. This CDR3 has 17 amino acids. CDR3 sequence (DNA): TGTGCCATCAGTGAGTTACTAGCGGGAGGAACGTTCTACGAGCAGTACTTC. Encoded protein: CAISELLAGGTFYEQYF.

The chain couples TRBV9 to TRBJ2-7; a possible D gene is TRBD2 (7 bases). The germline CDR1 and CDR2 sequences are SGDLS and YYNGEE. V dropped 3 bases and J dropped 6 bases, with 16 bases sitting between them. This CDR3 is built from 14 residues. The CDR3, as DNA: TGTGCCAGCAGCGGAGGGGGGGCCCTCCTCGAGCAGTACTTC. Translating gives CASSGGGALLEQYF. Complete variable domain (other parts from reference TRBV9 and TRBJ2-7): DSGVTQTPKHLITATGQRVTLRCSPRSGDLSVYWYQQSLDQGLQFLIQYYNGEERAKGNILERFSAQQFPDLHSELNLSSLELGDSALYFCASSGGGALLEQYFGPGTRLTVT.

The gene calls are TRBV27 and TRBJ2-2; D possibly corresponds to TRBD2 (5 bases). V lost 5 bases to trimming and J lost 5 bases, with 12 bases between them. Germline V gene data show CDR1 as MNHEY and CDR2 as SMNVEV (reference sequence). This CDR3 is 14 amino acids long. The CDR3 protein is CASSITDWTGELFF. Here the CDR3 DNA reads TGTGCCAGCAGTATCACGGACTGGACCGGGGAGCTGTTTTTT.

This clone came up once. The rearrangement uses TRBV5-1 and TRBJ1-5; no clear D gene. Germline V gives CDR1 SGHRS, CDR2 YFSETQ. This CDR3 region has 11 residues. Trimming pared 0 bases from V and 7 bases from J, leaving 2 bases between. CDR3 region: CASSLVQPQHF. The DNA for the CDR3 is TGCGCCAGCAGCTTGGTGCAGCCCCAGCATTTT.